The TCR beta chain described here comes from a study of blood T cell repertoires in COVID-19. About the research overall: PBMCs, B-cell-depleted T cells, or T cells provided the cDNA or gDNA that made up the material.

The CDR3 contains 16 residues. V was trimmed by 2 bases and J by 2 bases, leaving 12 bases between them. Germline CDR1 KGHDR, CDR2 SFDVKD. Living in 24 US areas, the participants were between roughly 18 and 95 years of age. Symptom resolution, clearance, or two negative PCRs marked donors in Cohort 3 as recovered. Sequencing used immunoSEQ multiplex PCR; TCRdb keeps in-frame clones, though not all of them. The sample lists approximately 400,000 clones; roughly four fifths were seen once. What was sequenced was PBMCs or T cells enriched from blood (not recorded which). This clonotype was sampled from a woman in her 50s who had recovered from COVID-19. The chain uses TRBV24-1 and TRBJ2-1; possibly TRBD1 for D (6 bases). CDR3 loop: CATSDSQGPAYNEQFF. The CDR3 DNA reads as TGTGCCACCAGTGATTCGCAGGGGCCCGCCTACAATGAGCAGTTCTTC.